Following are 29 T cell receptor beta chains from one sample sequenced in a study of breast tumors, draining lymph nodes, adjacent tissues. TCRdb used MiXCR to reprocess the multiplex PCR reads, holding one entry per CDR3 protein. This table holds tens of thousands of distinct CDR3 sequences, under 30% found once. The sequencing sample was made of breast tumor tissue. Receptors were obtained from a female donor with breast cancer. Some clones in this sample may be carry-over from other donors' samples.

This clonotype was observed at least ten times. The chain carries TRBV12-3 or TRBV12-4 and TRBJ2-1, with 9 nucleotides matching TRBD2. The CDR3 is made up of 15 amino acids. The trim removed 6 bases at V and 4 bases at J, leaving 7 bases unmatched. The CDR3 here is CASRSGRISYNEQFF. The CDR3 DNA reads as TGTGCCAGCAGGAGCGGGAGGATATCTTACAATGAGCAGTTCTTC.

Remarks on this clonotype: A much bigger clone sits one base away, suggesting this may be a read error. Since no conserved phenylalanine or tryptophan closes the CDR3, a read error is the likely cause. The chain joins TRBV29-1 to TRBJ1-5, with D hard to call. Deletions cut 4 bases from V and 3 bases from J, with 7 bases between. This CDR3 is 12 amino acids long. Germline lookup yields CDR1 SQVTM and CDR2 ANQGSEA. The CDR3 sequence is CSVGDNNQPQHS. In DNA form, the CDR3 reads TGCAGCGTTGGAGACAACAATCAGCCCCAGCATTCT.

Notes on this clonotype: A much larger clone is a single base away; this may be a read error. Without the conserved terminal phenylalanine or tryptophan, this CDR3 likely stems from a read error. The V and J genes are TRBV11-2 and TRBJ2-7; TRBD2 matches 11 bases. The CDR3 is 14 residues long. Germline V CDR1 and CDR2: SGHAT, FQNNGV. V was pared by 1 base and J by 5 bases, with 1 base of the junction left unmatched. DNA for the CDR3: TGTGCCAGCAGCTTAGCTAGCGGGAGGAACGAGCAGTACCTC. It yields the protein CASSLASGRNEQYL.

This clonotype was observed at least ten times. The rearrangement links TRBV3-1 to TRBJ2-5; TRBD2 matches 8 bases. In germline, CDR1 is LGHDT, CDR2 YNNKEL (reference sequence). With V trimmed by 5 bases and J by 1 base, 9 bases remained unmatched. This CDR3 spans 16 amino acids. Here the CDR3 reads CASSLSGGGGQETQYF. CDR3 coding DNA: TGTGCCAGCAGCTTATCGGGGGGGGGGGGCCAAGAGACCCAGTACTTC.

This chain joins TRBV7-3 and TRBJ2-6; D might be TRBD1 (6 bases). V lost 4 bases and J lost 2, with 9 bases in between. Germline CDR1 reads SGHTA; CDR2 reads FQGTGA. The CDR3 loop spans 15 amino acids. The CDR3 loop reads CASSSYRAGANVLTF. CDR3 nucleotide sequence: TGTGCCAGCAGCTCCTACAGGGCTGGGGCCAACGTCCTGACTTTC.

The chain couples TRBV25-1 to TRBJ2-5; the match to TRBD1 covers 10 bases. The CDR3 contains 16 residues. Trimming cost V 3 bases and J 4 bases; bases outside gene matches: 8. The germline gives CDR1 MGHDK, CDR2 SYGVNS. The CDR3 DNA reads as TGTGCCAGCAGTGACGTGGGGACAGGGGCGAGAGAGACCCAGTACTTC. Its protein product is CASSDVGTGARETQYF. Variable domain in full (rest from reference TRBV25-1 and TRBJ2-5): EADIYQTPRYLVIGTGKKITLECSQTMGHDKMYWYQQDPGMELHLIHYSYGVNSTEKGDLSSESTVSRIRTEHFPLTLESARPSHTSQYLCASSDVGTGARETQYFGPGTRLLVL.

With regard to this clonotype: A much more abundant neighbour one base away suggests this may be a read error. V and J are TRBV9 and TRBJ2-1; 7 bases line up with TRBD2. The V segment lost 3 bases and the J segment 3 bases; nucleotides outside the gene matches: 6. Germline V gene lookup returns CDR1 SGDLS and CDR2 YYNGEE. CDR3 size: 15 residues. CDR3 DNA: TGTGCCAGCAGCGCACGTGGGGGGGACTACAATGAGCAGTTCTTC. Residues: CASSARGGDYNEQFF.

Ten or more counts support this clonotype. The chain couples TRBV11-2 to TRBJ2-7; 7 bases align to TRBD1. This CDR3 has 14 residues. Germline loops: CDR1 SGHAT, CDR2 FQNNGV. Losses at the gene ends were 1 base for V and 7 bases for J; bases not matched to a gene: 7. The CDR3: CASSLAVAGGEQYF. The CDR3, as DNA: TGTGCCAGCAGCTTAGCGGTCGCAGGGGGAGAGCAGTACTTC.

V usage is TRBV11-2 and J usage is TRBJ2-2, with 8 bases aligning to TRBD2. Germline values: CDR1 SGHAT, CDR2 FQNNGV. The CDR3 runs to 16 residues. J was trimmed by 5 bases and V by 1 base; bases with no gene match: 6. The CDR3 coding sequence is TGTGCCAGCAGCTTAGTGCGGGGGGCGGGGACCGGGGAGCTGTTTTTT. It codes for CASSLVRGAGTGELFF.

The table lists this clonotype with many counts. DNA of the CDR3: TGTGCCAGCAGCTTAGGGACAATTAACTATGGCTACACCTTC. Protein: CASSLGTINYGYTF. V and J are TRBV7-9 and TRBJ1-2; a weak D match, TRBD1 (5 bases). V was clipped by 1 base and J by 1 base, with 7 bases between them. Germline V lookup: CDR1 SEHNR, CDR2 FQNEAQ (reference sequence). This CDR3 contains 14 residues.

This clonotype was recorded at least ten times. The chain carries TRBV6-4 and TRBJ2-1; D is perhaps TRBD2 (5 bases). The V end was cut by 5 bases, the J end by 0 bases, with 11 bases between. There are 15 residues in the CDR3. The germline V gene encodes CDR1 MRHNA and CDR2 SNTAGT. CDR3 DNA sequence: TGTGCCAGCAGTCCCCTAGCTAACTCCTACAATGAGCAGTTCTTC. This codes for CASSPLANSYNEQFF.

The table lists this clonotype with many counts. The rearrangement links TRBV20-1 to TRBJ1-2; the D is unclear. In germline, CDR1 is DFQATT, CDR2 SNEGSKA (reference sequence). V was pared by 3 bases and J by 0 bases, with 5 bases between. There are 12 residues in the CDR3. CDR3 coding DNA: TGCAGTGCTAGTGGTGCTAACTATGGCTACACCTTC. Translating gives CSASGANYGYTF.

This clonotype has a count of ten or more. The junction does not match germline at one end; this may be a read error. The J gene is TRBJ2-7, the V gene TRBV20-1; TRBD2 agrees at 10 bases. The CDR3 has 14 residues. CDR1 is DFQATT, CDR2 SNEGSKA, per germline (reference sequence). In nucleotides, the CDR3 is TGCAGCGCTAGGGGCCCTAGCGGGAGTTACGAGCAGTACTTC. As protein: CSARGPSGSYEQYF.

This clonotype occurred a few times. V and J are TRBV28 and TRBJ2-2; possible D gene TRBD2, 6 bases. This CDR3 has 13 amino acids. V lost 7 bases to trimming and J lost 4 bases, with 10 bases between them. The germline gives CDR1 MDHEN, CDR2 SYDVKM. The DNA of the CDR3 is TGTGCCAGCATCCTAGCGAGCACCGGGGAGCTGTTTTTT. Amino acid sequence: CASILASTGELFF.

This clonotype was recorded many times. This chain links TRBV6-5 with TRBJ1-6, with D unresolved. The CDR3 has 14 amino acids. Germline CDR1 MNHEY, CDR2 SVGAGI. V lost 0 bases to trimming and J lost 2 bases, with 2 bases between them. The CDR3 here is CASSYSPYNSPLHF. DNA of the CDR3: TGTGCCAGCAGTTACTCCCCCTATAATTCACCCCTCCACTTT.

This clonotype was picked up a small number of times. J is TRBJ1-2 and V is TRBV3-1; D not certain. The CDR3 extends over 12 amino acids. Germline CDR1 reads LGHDT; CDR2 reads YNNKEL (reference sequence). V was cut by 0 bases and J by 7 bases, with 6 bases left in between. CDR3 DNA sequence: TGTGCCAGCAGCCAAGATGGGATTGGCTACACCTTC. It is translated as CASSQDGIGYTF.

This clonotype was observed a few times. The genes are TRBV10-3 and TRBJ2-3; D gene unclear. CDR3 size: 14 residues. The V and J ends lost 4 bases and 0 bases respectively, with 8 bases between them. Germline V lookup: CDR1 ENHRY, CDR2 SYGVKD. CDR3 region: CAISGAGSTDTQYF. As DNA, the CDR3 is TGTGCCATCAGTGGGGCAGGTAGCACAGATACGCAGTATTTT.

This clonotype came up many times. The J gene is TRBJ2-5, the V gene TRBV4-2; 9 positions agree with TRBD2. Germline V gene data show CDR1 as LGHNA and CDR2 as YNFKEQ. V trimming: 3 bases; J trimming: 2 bases; junction bases outside the gene matches: 10. This CDR3 comprises 17 residues. This chain's CDR3 is CASSQNAGGWRQETQYF. The CDR3 DNA is TGTGCCAGCAGCCAGAACGCGGGGGGGTGGCGGCAAGAGACCCAGTACTTC.

This clonotype appeared many times. This chain joins TRBV5-1 and TRBJ1-4; 8 bases match TRBD1. Germline loops: CDR1 SGHRS, CDR2 YFSETQ. J gave up 6 bases and V 4 bases, and 11 bases lay outside the gene matches. This CDR3 region has 16 residues. The CDR3 coding sequence is TGCGCCAGCAGCCCCGGACAGGGTTGGAGCTATGAAAAACTGTTTTTT. Translated: CASSPGQGWSYEKLFF. Looking up the rest from reference TRBV5-1 and TRBJ1-4 gives the full variable domain: KAGVTQTPRYLIKTRGQQVTLSCSPISGHRSVSWYQQTPGQGLQFLFEYFSETQRNKGNFPGRFSGRQFSNSRSEMNVSTLELGDSALYLCASSPGQGWSYEKLFFGSGTQLSVL.

In this sample, this clonotype turned up many times. The chain recombines TRBV20-1 with TRBJ1-2; TRBD1 matches at 11 bases. The V gene end was trimmed by 6 bases and the J gene end by 6 bases; junction bases not matched to a gene: 3. Germline V gene lookup returns CDR1 DFQATT and CDR2 SNEGSKA (reference sequence). This CDR3 has 12 amino acids. This chain's CDR3 is CSAGQGADGYTF. In DNA, the CDR3 is TGCAGTGCCGGACAGGGGGCGGATGGCTACACCTTC.

By frequency in the sample, this clonotype is large. The rearrangement joins TRBV12-3 or TRBV12-4 to TRBJ1-6; TRBD1 agrees at 11 bases. The length of the CDR3 is 14 residues. The V gene end was trimmed by 6 bases and the J gene end by 10 bases; junction bases not matched to a gene: 5. CDR3 in amino acids: CASSQDRGRSPLHF. For the CDR3, the DNA is TGTGCCAGCAGCCAGGACAGGGGGCGGTCACCCCTCCACTTT.

Worth noting for this clonotype: This sequence may be a read error, since a much larger clone differs from it by one base. The CDR3 coding sequence is TGTGCCAACAGGTGGACTAGTACGATTAACGAGCAGTACTTC. It is translated as CANRWTSTINEQYF. The chain is built from TRBV2 and TRBJ2-7; TRBD2 matches 7 bases. With 10 bases clipped from V and 5 bases from J, the junction kept 14 bases outside the gene matches. The CDR3 contains 14 residues. CDR1 and CDR2 (germline): SNHLY, FYNNEI. Full variable domain (remainder filled in from reference TRBV2 and TRBJ2-7): EPEVTQTPSHQVTQMGQEVILRCVPISNHLYFYWYRQILGQKVEFLVSFYNNEISEKSEIFDDQFSVERPDGSNFTLKIRSTKLEDSAMYFCANRWTSTINEQYFGPGTRLTVT.

Many counts were recorded for this clonotype. The chain is built from TRBV2 and TRBJ2-2; 7 positions match TRBD1. Looked up from germline, CDR1 is SNHLY and CDR2 is FYNNEI. Germline trimming cut 4 bases from V and 3 bases from J; bases unmatched to any gene: 5. This CDR3 has 15 amino acids. The chain's CDR3 is CASSGQGVHTGELFF. The CDR3 DNA reads as TGTGCCAGCAGTGGGCAGGGGGTTCACACCGGGGAGCTGTTTTTT.

Ten or more counts support this clonotype. V usage is TRBV28 and J usage is TRBJ2-5; 9 bases align to TRBD2. Germline CDR1 MDHEN, CDR2 SYDVKM. CDR3 length: 19 residues. Losses at the gene ends were 1 base for V and 2 bases for J; bases not matched to a gene: 14. The CDR3 here is CASSLSEGLAGPLQETQYF. DNA of the CDR3: TGTGCCAGCAGTTTATCAGAGGGACTAGCAGGGCCCCTTCAAGAGACCCAGTACTTC.

The rearrangement joins TRBV7-9 to TRBJ1-1; 8 bases line up with TRBD1. V trimming: 5 bases; J trimming: 2 bases; junction bases outside the gene matches: 7. The CDR3 is 15 amino acids. Germline assignment: CDR1 SEHNR and CDR2 FQNEAQ (reference sequence). In DNA form, the CDR3 reads TGTGCCAGCAGCCCCGACAGGGGTATTAACACTGAAGCTTTCTTT. Protein sequence: CASSPDRGINTEAFF.

This clonotype was seen ten or more times. This rearrangement joins TRBV5-6 to TRBJ2-7; 11 bases map to TRBD1. The CDR3 runs to 16 residues. Germline CDR1 SGHDT, CDR2 YYEEEE. V shed 3 bases and J 3 bases; nucleotides not matched to a gene: 8. CDR3 protein: CASSSTAGTGGYEQYF. CDR3 sequence (DNA): TGTGCCAGCAGCTCTACGGCGGGGACAGGGGGCTACGAGCAGTACTTC.

The table lists this clonotype with many counts. The rearrangement joins TRBV18 to TRBJ2-7, with 7 bases fitting TRBD1. J lost 3 bases, V lost 3 bases, and 5 bases had no gene match. The germline V gene encodes CDR1 KGHSH and CDR2 LQKENI. The CDR3 has 14 amino acids. The CDR3 spells CASSPFGTDYEQYF. In DNA, the CDR3 is TGTGCCAGCTCACCGTTTGGGACAGACTACGAGCAGTACTTC.

This clonotype has a count of ten or more. The CDR3 DNA reads as TGTGCCAGCAGCGGGAGACGGATTAACTATGGCTACACCTTC. It specifies CASSGRRINYGYTF. V is TRBV5-4 and J is TRBJ1-2; D is unclear. The CDR3 consists of 14 residues. The V gene lost 4 bases and the J gene lost 1 base, with 11 bases spanning the gap. Germline values: CDR1 SGHNT, CDR2 YYREEE (reference sequence).

The chain carries TRBV11-1 and TRBJ2-5; 7 positions agree with TRBD1. Germline V gives CDR1 SGHAT, CDR2 FQDESV (reference sequence). This CDR3 spans 15 amino acids. The J segment lost 1 base and the V segment lost 6 bases, leaving 8 bases of the junction unmatched. The CDR3 DNA reads TGTGCCAGCAGGGGGACGGGACAGACCCAAGAGACCCAGTACTTC. Encoded protein: CASRGTGQTQETQYF.